This paragraph reports one T cell receptor beta chain. The target antigen is unknown. The data were taken from a study of cytomegalovirus exposure and HLA in healthy donors. Study-level points and caveats: Cytomegalovirus status, reportedly, was diagnosed with high specificity and sensitivity by the classifier. According to a later analysis, TCR clusters from the first cohort tended to co-occur in the 110 or so validation repertoires. In vitro assays verified that three CMV-associated chains recognized CMV antigens specifically. The investigators catalogued 164 TCR beta chains as cytomegalovirus-associated.

Germline CDR1 is LNHDA and CDR2 is SQIVND (reference sequence). Deletions cut 0 bases from V and 4 bases from J, with 10 bases between. There are 15 residues in the CDR3. The assay was immunoSEQ multiplex PCR, and TCRdb's table has in-frame clones only and misses some. The sample has about 160,000 clones, 85% seen once; the top ten hold 2% to 2.5%. Sequenced input: PBMCs. The genes are TRBV19 and TRBJ1-5; possibly TRBD1 for D (6 bases). This sequence originates from a man aged 30 to 39 in good health and CMV-seropositive. CDR3 in DNA: TGTGCCAGTAGTATAGAGGGGCAGGGGAATCAGCCCCAGCATTTT. It yields the protein CASSIEGQGNQPQHF.